The rows below give T cell receptor beta chains drawn from one sample of a study of T-cell reconstitution after alpha-beta-depleted transplantation in children. TCRdb itself ran the PCR reads through MiXCR, one entry per CDR3 protein. In the table there are approximately 100,000 distinct CDR3 sequences, over 9% of which are singletons. The source material was PBMCs from the stem cell graft donor, sampled from the stem cell graft. The receptors stem from a human donor who donated a stem cell graft to a child with inherited bone marrow failure. The conserved cysteine and the conserved F or W are not part of the CDR3 here. The order of the fields is J gene, clone size, V gene, CDR3 protein. Expanded clones are given a class, and other clones once, few, many or no size at all.

>TRBJ1-1|many|TRBV5-1
ASSLHGDEAF
>TRBJ1-2|NA|TRBV18
ASSPETGGTMEGYT
>TRBJ1-1|many|TRBV20-1
SASIMGHMNTEAF
>TRBJ2-2|many|TRBV7-9
ASSLAGTGELF
>TRBJ1-6|many|TRBV5-1
ASSLEAQNSPLH
>TRBJ2-1|NA|TRBV19
ASKQIGQGAHNEQF
>TRBJ2-4|NA|TRBV18
ASSPTVLAKNIQY
>TRBJ1-2|many|TRBV7-2
ASSLVNLGGYT
>TRBJ2-1|many|TRBV7-9
ASSLALGGSSYNEQF
>TRBJ2-1|many|TRBV28
ASTTSGTSGRVGEF
>TRBJ1-1|many|TRBV29-1
SVDGTAGADTEAF
>TRBJ2-3|few|TRBV7-8
ASSRLSGDTQY
>TRBJ2-2|many|TRBV9
ASSMLAGGSGELF
>TRBJ2-2|many|TRBV28
ASSPRQGWNTGELF
>TRBJ1-2|many|TRBV12-3/TRBV12-4
ASSPLTSRGLNYGYT
>TRBJ1-1|many|TRBV27
ASSHGGTDAF
>TRBJ2-7|few|TRBV20-1
SARRDSYEQY
>TRBJ2-1|NA|TRBV11-3
ASSRAAGDEQF
>TRBJ1-2|many|TRBV10-3
AISTGMEGGYT
>TRBJ2-3|many|TRBV5-1
ASSASGASTDTQY
>TRBJ2-1|many|TRBV9
ASSSVIRAVYNEQF
>TRBJ2-3|many|TRBV6-5
ASSSKGPTDTQY
>TRBJ1-2|many|TRBV7-2
ASSPLTGARGGYT
>TRBJ2-3|few|TRBV7-9
ASSLWTNEDTQY
>TRBJ2-5|many|TRBV5-1
ASSSSGRAGETQY
>TRBJ1-4|once|TRBV5-1
ASSLTGTATNEKLF
>TRBJ2-2|many|TRBV7-8
ASSQVGGRDTGELF
>TRBJ2-7|many|TRBV28
ATEGQGAYEQY
>TRBJ1-3|NA|TRBV20-1
SARDPKGSGNTIY
>TRBJ1-2|many|TRBV15
ATSRDRRGGGYT
>TRBJ1-6|many|TRBV12-3/TRBV12-4
ASTKTGGESPLH
>TRBJ2-5|many|TRBV9
ASSVFGLQETQY
>TRBJ2-1|few|TRBV7-8
ASNPGMDEQF
>TRBJ2-7|many|TRBV19
ASSISGQTSYEQY
>TRBJ2-7|many|TRBV5-1
ASSTTAGLAGDEQY
>TRBJ2-7|many|TRBV7-9
ASSPRAGQGRTYEQY
>TRBJ2-2|many|TRBV11-2
ASSRNPGLAGHPRELF
>TRBJ2-1|many|TRBV7-3
ASSLTRPDEQF
>TRBJ2-6|NA|TRBV5-1
ASSSGTAGANVLT
>TRBJ2-7|many|TRBV10-3
AIRPGDSLSYEQY
>TRBJ2-1|many|TRBV5-1
ASSFLAGDNEQF
>TRBJ2-4|many|TRBV7-9
ASRREGDIQY
>TRBJ1-2|NA|TRBV7-2
ASSSFYRGPGYT
>TRBJ2-1|few|TRBV4-3
ASSQDERGDPSYNEQF
>TRBJ1-2|many|TRBV20-1
MWGEGVGGYT
>TRBJ1-1|many|TRBV5-5
ASSLDWTGDTEAF
>TRBJ1-2|many|TRBV20-1
SARGTGSDGYT
>TRBJ2-7|many|TRBV6-5
ASLSSGAPYEQY
>TRBJ1-1|many|TRBV12-3/TRBV12-4
ASSPRQGRAEAF
>TRBJ2-7|NA|TRBV19
ASSYSGESSYEQY
>TRBJ2-7|many|TRBV7-3
ASSKTGTQAYEQY
>TRBJ1-1|many|TRBV7-9
ASSSFGVDTEAF
>TRBJ1-2|many|TRBV5-1
ASSLPNDYGYT
>TRBJ2-1|many|TRBV7-2
ASSPGWEQF
>TRBJ1-2|NA|TRBV4-3
ASSQESGIINYGYT
>TRBJ1-4|many|TRBV5-1
ASSLLGATNEKLF
>TRBJ2-5|many|TRBV4-3
ASSQNRGETQY
>TRBJ2-7|many|TRBV4-3
ASSQGASGATIYEQY
>TRBJ2-3|many|TRBV7-2
ASSSRVSDTQY
>TRBJ2-7|many|TRBV24-1
ATSGGGAEQY